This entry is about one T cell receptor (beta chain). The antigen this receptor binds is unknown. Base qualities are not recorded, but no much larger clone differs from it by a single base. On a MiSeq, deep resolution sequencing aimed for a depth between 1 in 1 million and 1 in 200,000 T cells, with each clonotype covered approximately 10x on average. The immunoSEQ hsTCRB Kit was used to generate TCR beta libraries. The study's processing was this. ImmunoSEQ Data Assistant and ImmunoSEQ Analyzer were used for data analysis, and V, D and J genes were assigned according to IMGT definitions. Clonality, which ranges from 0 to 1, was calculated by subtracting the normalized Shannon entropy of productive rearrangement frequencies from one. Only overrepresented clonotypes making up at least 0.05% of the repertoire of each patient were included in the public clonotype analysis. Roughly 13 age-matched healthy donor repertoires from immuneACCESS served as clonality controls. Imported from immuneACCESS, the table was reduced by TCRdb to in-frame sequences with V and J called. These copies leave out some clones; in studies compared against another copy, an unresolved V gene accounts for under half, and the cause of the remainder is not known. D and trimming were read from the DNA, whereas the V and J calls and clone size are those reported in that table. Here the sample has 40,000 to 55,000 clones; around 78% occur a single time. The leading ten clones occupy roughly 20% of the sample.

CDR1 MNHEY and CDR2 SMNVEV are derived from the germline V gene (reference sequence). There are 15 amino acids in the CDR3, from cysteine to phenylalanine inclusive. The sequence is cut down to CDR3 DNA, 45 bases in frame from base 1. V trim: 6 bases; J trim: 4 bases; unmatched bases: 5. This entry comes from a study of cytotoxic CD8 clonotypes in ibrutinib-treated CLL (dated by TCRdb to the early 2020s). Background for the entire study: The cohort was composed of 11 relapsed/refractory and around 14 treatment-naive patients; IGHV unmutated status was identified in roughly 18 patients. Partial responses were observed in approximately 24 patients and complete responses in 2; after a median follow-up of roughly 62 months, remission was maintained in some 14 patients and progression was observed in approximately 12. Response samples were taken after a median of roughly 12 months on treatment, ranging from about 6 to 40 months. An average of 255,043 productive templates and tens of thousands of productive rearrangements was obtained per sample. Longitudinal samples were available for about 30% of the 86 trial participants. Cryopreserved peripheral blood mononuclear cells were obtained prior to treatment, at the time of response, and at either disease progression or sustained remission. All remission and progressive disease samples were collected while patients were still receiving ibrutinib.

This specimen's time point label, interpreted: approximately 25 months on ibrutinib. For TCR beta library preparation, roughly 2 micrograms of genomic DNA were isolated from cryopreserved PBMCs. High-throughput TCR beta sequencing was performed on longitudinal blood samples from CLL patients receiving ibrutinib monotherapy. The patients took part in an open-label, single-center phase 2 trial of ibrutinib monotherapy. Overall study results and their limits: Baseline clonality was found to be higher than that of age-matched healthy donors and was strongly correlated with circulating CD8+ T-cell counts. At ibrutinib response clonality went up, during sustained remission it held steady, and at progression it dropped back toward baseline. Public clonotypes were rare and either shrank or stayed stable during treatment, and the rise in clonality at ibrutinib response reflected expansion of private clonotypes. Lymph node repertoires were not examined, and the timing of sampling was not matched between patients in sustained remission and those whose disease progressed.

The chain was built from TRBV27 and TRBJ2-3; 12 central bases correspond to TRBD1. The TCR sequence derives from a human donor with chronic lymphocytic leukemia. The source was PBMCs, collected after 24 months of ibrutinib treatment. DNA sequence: TGTGCCAGCAGACCAGGGACAGGGGGCGCAGATACGCAGTATTTT. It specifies CASRPGTGGADTQYF.